The 10 T cell receptor beta chains listed next were all sequenced from one sample in a study of cytotoxic CD8 clonotypes in ibrutinib-treated CLL. The repertoire was sequenced with immunoSEQ multiplex PCR; TCRdb's copy has only in-frame clones and lacks some. The table has around 150,000 clones, 80% seen once. The material sequenced was PBMCs, taken after 36 months of ibrutinib treatment. Source of these receptors: a human donor with chronic lymphocytic leukemia.

This clone turned up a few times. This sequence joins TRBV6-6 and TRBJ2-3, with 11 positions matching TRBD2. The CDR3 runs 16 residues. The V segment lost 5 bases and the J segment 3 bases; nucleotides outside the gene matches: 7. Germline values: CDR1 MNHNY, CDR2 SVGAGI (reference sequence). DNA for the CDR3: TGTGCCAGCAGTCCTTCGCCTAGCGGGGGGACAGATACGCAGTATTTT. Translating gives CASSPSPSGGTDTQYF.

This chain joins TRBV18 and TRBJ1-1; D is ambiguous. Germline V gene sequence: CDR1 KGHSH, CDR2 LQKENI. V was trimmed by 3 bases and J by 3 bases, leaving 11 bases between them. This CDR3 is 14 amino acids long. In nucleotides, the CDR3 is TGTGCCAGCTCACCCGTCCGGGTCTACACTGAAGCTTTCTTT. Residues: CASSPVRVYTEAFF.

V and J are TRBV28 and TRBJ1-5; no clear D. Germline-derived CDR1 and CDR2 are MDHEN and SYDVKM. There are 14 residues in the CDR3. V was trimmed by 6 bases and J by 0 bases, leaving 9 bases between them. The CDR3 DNA is TGTGCCAGCAGGAAGATGAGTAGCAATCAGCCCCAGCATTTT. Its translation: CASRKMSSNQPQHF.

The chain joins TRBV30 to TRBJ1-5, with TRBD1 as a possible D gene (6 bases). Per the germline V gene, CDR1 is GTSNPN and CDR2 is SVGIG (reference sequence). The CDR3 has 14 amino acids. With 2 bases removed from V and 5 bases from J, the gap between germline ends came to 13 bases. In DNA form, the CDR3 reads TGTGCCTGGAGTCTGTCAGGGGTTCATCAGCCCCAGCATTTT. It codes for CAWSLSGVHQPQHF.

V gene TRBV19 combines with J gene TRBJ2-5, with a possible D match to TRBD2 (5 bases). The CDR3 is 13 residues long. V was cut by 9 bases and J by 5 bases, with 16 bases left in between. CDR1 and CDR2 from the germline V gene are LNHDA and SQIVND (reference sequence). The CDR3 DNA follows: TGTGCCAGCGGCGGCCTAGCCCGTGAGACCCAGTACTTC. Protein product: CASGGLARETQYF.

The chain recombines TRBV27 with TRBJ2-1; 13 bases are shared with TRBD2. The germline CDR1 and CDR2 sequences are MNHEY and SMNVEV (reference sequence). The CDR3 consists of 17 residues. J gave up 6 bases and V 0 bases, and 5 bases lay outside the gene matches. CDR3 coding DNA: TGTGCCAGCAGTTTATCACTAGCGGGAGGGCCTTTCAATGAGCAGTTCTTC. The encoded protein is CASSLSLAGGPFNEQFF.

The chain is built from TRBV7-8 and TRBJ1-4; D remains unclear. The CDR3 is made up of 15 amino acids. V shed 2 bases and J shed 7 bases, with 14 bases lying between them. Germline V gives CDR1 SGHVS, CDR2 FQNEAQ. The chain's CDR3 is CASSLRTHTREKLFF. CDR3 sequence (DNA): TGTGCCAGCAGCTTACGGACCCATACTCGTGAAAAACTGTTTTTT.

This clone has more than one count but fewer than ten. The genes are TRBV10-3 and TRBJ2-1; D perhaps matches TRBD1 (5 bases). This CDR3 comprises 17 residues. Germline CDR1 is ENHRY and CDR2 is SYGVKD. Trimming cost V 3 bases and J 0 bases, with 15 bases left between them. The CDR3 spells CAISEQPQGSSYNEQFF. As DNA, the CDR3 is TGTGCCATCAGTGAACAGCCCCAGGGATCCTCCTACAATGAGCAGTTCTTC.

This sequence joins TRBV5-1 and TRBJ1-1, with D perhaps TRBD1 (6 bases). Trimming took 1 base from V and 5 from J, leaving 15 bases between them. The CDR3 is made up of 15 amino acids. Germline CDR1 SGHRS, CDR2 YFSETQ. The CDR3 DNA is TGCGCCAGCAGCTTGAGGGAAGGGGGTCAAACTGAAGCTTTCTTT. Its translation is CASSLREGGQTEAFF.

V is TRBV5-6 and J is TRBJ1-6; possibly TRBD1 for D (5 bases). Trimming removed 0 bases from V and 7 bases from J, with 14 bases in between. This CDR3 has 16 amino acids. In germline, CDR1 is SGHDT, CDR2 YYEEEE. The CDR3 here is CASSLGLGVGNSPLHF. The CDR3 nucleotides are TGTGCCAGCAGCTTGGGTCTGGGGGTAGGCAATTCACCCCTCCACTTT.